Listed here are 11 T cell receptor beta chains from one sample, sequenced in a study of identical twins. A single record per CDR3 protein comes from TCRdb applying MiXCR to the 5' RACE reads. The sample lists about 690,000 distinct CDR3 sequences, 5.5% to 6.5% seen once, with roughly 1.8% in the top ten. The sample was naive T cells sorted from blood. The origin of the receptors is a man aged 18 to 30 in good health.

The chain couples TRBV12-3 or TRBV12-4 to TRBJ1-2; no definite D call. Trimming left V 0 bases short and J 7 bases short, with 9 bases between. The CDR3 loop spans 13 amino acids. CDR3 DNA: TGTGCCAGCAGTTTAGCGGGAGCTGGTGGCTACACCTTC. Its protein product is CASSLAGAGGYTF.

In this sample, this clonotype turned up many times. This sequence joins TRBV7-2 and TRBJ2-2, with D uncertain. Germline V lookup: CDR1 SGHTA, CDR2 FQGNSA. The CDR3 extends over 13 amino acids. Trimming removed 2 bases from V and 5 bases from J, with 6 bases in between. The CDR3 region is CASSLQLTGELFF. In DNA form, the CDR3 reads TGTGCCAGCAGCTTACAACTAACCGGGGAGCTGTTTTTT.

This clonotype showed up many times. The gene calls are TRBV4-2 and TRBJ2-1; no clear D. The CDR3 has 13 amino acids. V lost 1 base to trimming and J lost 6 bases, with 7 bases between them. Germline V gives CDR1 LGHNA, CDR2 YNFKEQ. The CDR3 spells CASSQVSVNEQFF. In DNA, the CDR3 is TGTGCCAGCAGCCAAGTCTCGGTCAATGAGCAGTTCTTC.

Many counts were recorded for this clonotype. The genes are TRBV12-3 or TRBV12-4 and TRBJ2-2; the D call may be TRBD1 or TRBD2 (6 bases each). This CDR3 is built from 15 residues. V lost 3 bases to trimming and J lost 6 bases, with 14 bases between them. CDR3 amino acids: CASSFGGRASGELFF. In DNA form, the CDR3 reads TGTGCCAGCAGTTTTGGGGGGCGCGCATCCGGGGAGCTGTTTTTT.

The rearrangement uses TRBV20-1 and TRBJ2-3; D uncertain. This CDR3 comprises 11 residues. Trimming cost V 8 bases and J 6 bases, with 12 bases left between them. The germline CDR1 and CDR2 sequences are DFQATT and SNEGSKA (reference sequence). CDR3 coding DNA: TGCAGTCCCCTCAACGCCGATACGCAGTATTTT. Translated, it gives CSPLNADTQYF.

This clonotype has only a few counts. The chain links TRBV27 to TRBJ2-7; 12 nucleotides agree with TRBD1. The germline V gene has CDR1 MNHEY and CDR2 SMNVEV (reference sequence). The CDR3 extends over 14 amino acids. Trimming took 6 bases from V and 9 from J; bases not matched to a gene: 9. The CDR3 reads CASSPGQGARLQYF. Here the CDR3 DNA reads TGTGCCAGCAGCCCGGGACAGGGGGCGCGTTTGCAGTACTTC.

At least ten counts were recorded for this clonotype. The chain recombines TRBV29-1 with TRBJ1-2, with 7 bases aligning to TRBD1. This CDR3 contains 12 residues. V gave up 7 bases and J gave up 6 bases; unmatched junction bases: 8. CDR1 and CDR2 (germline): SQVTM, ANQGSEA. The chain's CDR3 is CSALTGMDGYTF. The CDR3 bases are TGCAGCGCCCTGACAGGGATGGATGGCTACACCTTC.

The V and J genes are TRBV13 and TRBJ2-2; 7 nucleotides align to TRBD1. V shed 6 bases, J shed 2 bases, and the junction held 9 bases outside the gene matches. Germline V lookup: CDR1 PRHDT, CDR2 FYEKMQ (reference sequence). The CDR3 loop spans 16 amino acids. CDR3 loop: CASSQGGRGNTGELFF. The CDR3 DNA is TGTGCCAGCAGTCAAGGGGGCAGGGGTAACACCGGGGAGCTGTTTTTT.

This clonotype was recorded at least ten times. The chain has TRBV20-1 and TRBJ1-2; D is possibly TRBD1 (6 bases). The germline gives CDR1 DFQATT, CDR2 SNEGSKA (reference sequence). CDR3 length equals 12 residues. The germline V and J ends were trimmed by 5 bases and 6 bases, with 13 bases remaining between them. The CDR3 DNA reads TGCAGTGCTGGACCAGGGGCTCATGGCTACACCTTC. Amino acid sequence: CSAGPGAHGYTF.

This clonotype has at least ten counts. The genes are TRBV4-1 and TRBJ2-1; D might be TRBD1 (7 bases). Germline CDR1 reads MGHRA; CDR2 reads YSYEKL. V was cut by 1 base and J by 7 bases, with 14 bases left in between. This CDR3 is built from 15 residues. The chain's CDR3 is CASSQAPQGRNEQFF. The CDR3 bases are TGCGCCAGCAGCCAAGCTCCACAGGGGAGGAATGAGCAGTTCTTC.

This chain links TRBV5-5 with TRBJ2-7; possible D gene TRBD2, 6 bases. The CDR3 extends over 13 amino acids. Trimming removed 3 bases from V and 2 bases from J, with 9 bases in between. Germline V gives CDR1 SGHKS, CDR2 YYEKEE (reference sequence). DNA for the CDR3: TGTGCCAGCAGCTGGGGACTTACCTACGAGCAGTACTTC. Its protein is CASSWGLTYEQYF. The whole variable domain, filled in from reference TRBV5-5 and TRBJ2-7, reads DAGVTQSPTHLIKTRGQQVTLRCSPISGHKSVSWYQQVLGQGPQFIFQYYEKEERGRGNFPDRFSARQFPNYSSELNVNALLLGDSALYLCASSWGLTYEQYFGPGTRLTVT.